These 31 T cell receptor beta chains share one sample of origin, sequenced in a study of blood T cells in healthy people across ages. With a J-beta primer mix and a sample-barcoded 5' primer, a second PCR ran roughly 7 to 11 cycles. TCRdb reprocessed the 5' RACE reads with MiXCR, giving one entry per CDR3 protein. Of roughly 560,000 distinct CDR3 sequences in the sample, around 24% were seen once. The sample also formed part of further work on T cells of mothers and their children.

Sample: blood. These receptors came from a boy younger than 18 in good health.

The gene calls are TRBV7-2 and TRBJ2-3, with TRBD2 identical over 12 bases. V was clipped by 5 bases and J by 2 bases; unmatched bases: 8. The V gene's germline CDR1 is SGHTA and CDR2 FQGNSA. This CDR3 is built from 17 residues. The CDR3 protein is CASSPLLAGGLTDTQYF. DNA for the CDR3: TGTGCCAGCAGCCCCCTTCTAGCGGGGGGGCTCACAGATACGCAGTATTTT. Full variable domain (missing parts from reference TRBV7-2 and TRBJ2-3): GAGVSQSPSNKVTEKGKDVELRCDPISGHTALYWYRQSLGQGLEFLIYFQGNSAPDKSGLPSDRFSAERTGGSVSTLTIQRTQQEDSAVYLCASSPLLAGGLTDTQYFGPGTRLTVL.

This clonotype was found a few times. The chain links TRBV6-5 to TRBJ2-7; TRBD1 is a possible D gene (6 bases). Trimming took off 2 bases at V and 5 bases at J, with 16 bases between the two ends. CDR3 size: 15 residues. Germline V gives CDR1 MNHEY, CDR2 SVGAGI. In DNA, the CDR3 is TGTGCCAGCAGTTACCATAGGACAGAGGGCAACGAGCAGTACTTC. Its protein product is CASSYHRTEGNEQYF.

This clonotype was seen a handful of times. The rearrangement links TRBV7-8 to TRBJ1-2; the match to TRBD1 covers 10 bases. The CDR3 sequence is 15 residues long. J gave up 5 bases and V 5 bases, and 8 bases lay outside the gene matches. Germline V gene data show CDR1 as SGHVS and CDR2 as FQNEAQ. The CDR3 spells CASSPRTGGKYGYTF. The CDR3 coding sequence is TGTGCCAGCAGCCCAAGGACAGGGGGGAAGTATGGCTACACCTTC.

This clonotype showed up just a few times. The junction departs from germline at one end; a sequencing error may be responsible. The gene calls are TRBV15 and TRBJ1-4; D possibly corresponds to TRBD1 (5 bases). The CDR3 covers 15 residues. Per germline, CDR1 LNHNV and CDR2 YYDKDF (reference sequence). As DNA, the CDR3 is TGTGCCACCCGATCTAGTCGGACAACGAATGAAAAACTGTTTTTT. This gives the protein CATRSSRTTNEKLFF.

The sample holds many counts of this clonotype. In nucleotides, the CDR3 is TGTGCCAGCAGTGAGACAGGGAACTATGGCTACACCTTC. Protein: CASSETGNYGYTF. This chain uses TRBV6-4 with TRBJ1-2; 7 bases align to TRBD1. This CDR3 contains 13 residues. CDR1 MRHNA and CDR2 SNTAGT come from the germline V gene. Unmatched junction bases numbered 0, after V lost 3 bases and J lost 2 bases.

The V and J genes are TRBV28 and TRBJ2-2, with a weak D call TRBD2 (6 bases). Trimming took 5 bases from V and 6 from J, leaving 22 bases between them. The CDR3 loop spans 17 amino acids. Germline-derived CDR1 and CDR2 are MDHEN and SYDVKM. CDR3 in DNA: TGTGCCAGCAGTCCTGTTGGGGGACGGGAGTTTGCCGGGGAGCTGTTTTTT. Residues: CASSPVGGREFAGELFF.

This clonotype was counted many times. The CDR3 coding sequence is TGTGCCAGCTCCCCCCGGGACGGCACCTACGAGCAGTACTTC. Its protein product is CASSPRDGTYEQYF. The chain links TRBV27 to TRBJ2-5; perhaps D is TRBD1 or TRBD2 (5 bases each). The better agreement between TRBJ2-7 and the DNA end casts doubt on the J call. CDR3 length: 14 amino acids. Germline V CDR1 and CDR2: MNHEY, SMNVEV (reference sequence).

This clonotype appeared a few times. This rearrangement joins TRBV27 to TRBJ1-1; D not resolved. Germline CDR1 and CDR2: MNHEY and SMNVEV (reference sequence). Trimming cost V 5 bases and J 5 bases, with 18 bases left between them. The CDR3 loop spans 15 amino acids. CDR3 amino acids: CASSDGDAVSTEAFF. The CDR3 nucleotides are TGTGCCAGCAGTGACGGTGACGCTGTCTCAACTGAAGCTTTCTTT.

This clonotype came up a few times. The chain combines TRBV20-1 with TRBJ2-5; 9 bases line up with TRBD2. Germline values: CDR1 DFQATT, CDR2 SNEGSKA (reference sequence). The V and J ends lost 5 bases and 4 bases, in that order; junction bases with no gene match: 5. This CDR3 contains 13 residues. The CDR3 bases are TGCAGTGCTGGGACTAGCCTGACAGAGACCCAGTACTTC. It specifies CSAGTSLTETQYF.

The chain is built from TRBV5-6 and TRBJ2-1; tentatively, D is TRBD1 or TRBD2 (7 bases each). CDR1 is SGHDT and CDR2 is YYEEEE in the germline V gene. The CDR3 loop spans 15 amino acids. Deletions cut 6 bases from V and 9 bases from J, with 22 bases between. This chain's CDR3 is CASTKGARWEGEQFF. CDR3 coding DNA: TGTGCCAGCACCAAGGGGGCGCGCTGGGAGGGTGAGCAGTTCTTC.

Here the CDR3 DNA reads TGTGCCAGCAGCTTCGGGACTAGCGGGAGGGTGATCAATGAGCAGTTCTTC. Translated: CASSFGTSGRVINEQFF. The V gene is TRBV9, the J gene TRBJ2-1, with 16 bases matching TRBD2. The length of the CDR3 is 17 residues. From germline, CDR1 is SGDLS and CDR2 YYNGEE. With V trimmed by 4 bases and J by 6 bases, 7 bases remained unmatched.

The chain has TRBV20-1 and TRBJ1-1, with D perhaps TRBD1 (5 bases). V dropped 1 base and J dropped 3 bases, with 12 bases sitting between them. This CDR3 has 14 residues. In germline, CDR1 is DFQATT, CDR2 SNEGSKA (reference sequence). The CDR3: CSARGTGGHTEAFF. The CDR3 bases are TGCAGTGCTAGAGGAACAGGAGGGCACACTGAAGCTTTCTTT.

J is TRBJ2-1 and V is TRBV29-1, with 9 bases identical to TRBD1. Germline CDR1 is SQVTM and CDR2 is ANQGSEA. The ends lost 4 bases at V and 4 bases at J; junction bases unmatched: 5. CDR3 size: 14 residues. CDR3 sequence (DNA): TGCAGCGTTGTGGGGACAGGGACTTACAATGAGCAGTTCTTC. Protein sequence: CSVVGTGTYNEQFF.

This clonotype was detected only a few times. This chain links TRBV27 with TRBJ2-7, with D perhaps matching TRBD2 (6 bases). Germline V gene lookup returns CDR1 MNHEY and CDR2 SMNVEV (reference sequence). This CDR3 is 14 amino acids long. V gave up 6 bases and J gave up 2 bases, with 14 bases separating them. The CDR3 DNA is TGTGCCAGCAGGCAACCGGGAGAAACCTACGAGCAGTACTTC. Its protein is CASRQPGETYEQYF.

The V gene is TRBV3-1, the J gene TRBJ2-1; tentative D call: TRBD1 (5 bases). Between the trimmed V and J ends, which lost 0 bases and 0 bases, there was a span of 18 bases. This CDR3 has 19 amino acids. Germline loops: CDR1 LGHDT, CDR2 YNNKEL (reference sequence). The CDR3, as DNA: TGTGCCAGCAGCCAAGACTGGACCCGAAGGGGCTACTCCTACAATGAGCAGTTCTTC. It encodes CASSQDWTRRGYSYNEQFF.

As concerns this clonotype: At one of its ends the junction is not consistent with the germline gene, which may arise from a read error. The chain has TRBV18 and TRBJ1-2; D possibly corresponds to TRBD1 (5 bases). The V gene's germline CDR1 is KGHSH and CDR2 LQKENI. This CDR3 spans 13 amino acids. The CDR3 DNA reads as TGTGCCAGGTCACCAGGGCCCGAGGGAGGCTACACCTTC. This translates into CARSPGPEGGYTF.

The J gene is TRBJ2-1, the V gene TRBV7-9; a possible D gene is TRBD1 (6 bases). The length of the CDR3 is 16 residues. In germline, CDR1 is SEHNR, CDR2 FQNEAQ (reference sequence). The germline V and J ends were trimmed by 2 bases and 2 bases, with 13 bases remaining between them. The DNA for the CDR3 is TGTGCCAGCAGCTTAACAGGGACCCAAGCCTACAATGAGCAGTTCTTC. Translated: CASSLTGTQAYNEQFF. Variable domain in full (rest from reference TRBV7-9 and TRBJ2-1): DTGVSQNPRHKITKRGQNVTFRCDPISEHNRLYWYRQTLGQGPEFLTYFQNEAQLEKSRLLSDRFSAERPKGSFSTLEIQRTEQGDSAMYLCASSLTGTQAYNEQFFGPGTRLTVL.

This CDR3 is CSARAQRGGYSNQPQHF. The CDR3 nucleotides read TGCAGTGCTAGAGCTCAAAGGGGGGGTTATAGCAATCAGCCCCAGCATTTT. The chain links TRBV20-1 to TRBJ1-5; perhaps TRBD1 as D (6 bases). Germline loops: CDR1 DFQATT, CDR2 SNEGSKA (reference sequence). The V end lost 1 base, the J end lost 0 bases, and 16 bases lay between the germline ends. This CDR3 spans 17 amino acids.

In DNA form, the CDR3 reads TGTGCCAGCAGCCCCTTTAGCGGGAGGGCCCACAATGAGCAGTTCTTC. This encodes CASSPFSGRAHNEQFF. V and J are TRBV6-1 and TRBJ2-5, with TRBD2 identical over 11 bases. The J call could be wrong; TRBJ2-1 is a better fit for the DNA end. The CDR3 spans 16 residues. CDR1 and CDR2 from the germline V gene are MNHNS and SASEGT.

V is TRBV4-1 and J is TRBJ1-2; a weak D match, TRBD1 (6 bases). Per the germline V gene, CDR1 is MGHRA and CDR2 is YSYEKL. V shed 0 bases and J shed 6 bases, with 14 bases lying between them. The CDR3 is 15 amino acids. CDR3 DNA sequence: TGCGCCAGCAGCCAAGACTGGGGGCCAGCGGATGGCTACACCTTC. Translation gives CASSQDWGPADGYTF.

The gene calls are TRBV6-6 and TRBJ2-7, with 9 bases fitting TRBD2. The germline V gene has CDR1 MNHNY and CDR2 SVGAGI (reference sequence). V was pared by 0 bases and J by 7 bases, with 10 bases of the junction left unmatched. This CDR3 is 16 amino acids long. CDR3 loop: CASSYSGLAGRGEQYF. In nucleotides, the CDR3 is TGTGCCAGCAGTTACTCGGGGCTAGCGGGACGGGGGGAGCAGTACTTC.

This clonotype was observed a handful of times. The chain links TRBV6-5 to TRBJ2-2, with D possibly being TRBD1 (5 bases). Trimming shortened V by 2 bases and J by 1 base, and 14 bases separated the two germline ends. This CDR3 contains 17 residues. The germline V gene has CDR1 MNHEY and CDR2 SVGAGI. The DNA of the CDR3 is TGTGCCAGCAGTTACAGGAGCCAGGGCAGGAACACCGGGGAGCTGTTTTTT. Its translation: CASSYRSQGRNTGELFF.

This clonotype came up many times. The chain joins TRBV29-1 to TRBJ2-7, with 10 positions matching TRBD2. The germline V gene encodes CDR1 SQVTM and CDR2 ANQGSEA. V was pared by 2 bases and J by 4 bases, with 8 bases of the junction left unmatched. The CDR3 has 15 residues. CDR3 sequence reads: CSVEPIGLAAYEQYF. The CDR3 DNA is TGCAGCGTTGAACCCATAGGACTAGCGGCTTACGAGCAGTACTTC.

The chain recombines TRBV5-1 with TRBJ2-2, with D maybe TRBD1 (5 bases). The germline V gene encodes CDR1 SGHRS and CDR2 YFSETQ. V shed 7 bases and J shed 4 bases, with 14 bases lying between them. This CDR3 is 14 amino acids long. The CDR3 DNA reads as TGCGCCAGCGGGTCGACAGTGGGCACCGGGGAGCTGTTTTTT. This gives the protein CASGSTVGTGELFF.

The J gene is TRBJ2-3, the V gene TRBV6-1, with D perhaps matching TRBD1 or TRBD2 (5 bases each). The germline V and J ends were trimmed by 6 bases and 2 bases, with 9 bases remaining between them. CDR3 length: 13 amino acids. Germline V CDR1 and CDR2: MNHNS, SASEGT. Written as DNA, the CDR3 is TGTGCCAGCAGGGGGGAATTCACAGATACGCAGTATTTT. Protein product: CASRGEFTDTQYF.

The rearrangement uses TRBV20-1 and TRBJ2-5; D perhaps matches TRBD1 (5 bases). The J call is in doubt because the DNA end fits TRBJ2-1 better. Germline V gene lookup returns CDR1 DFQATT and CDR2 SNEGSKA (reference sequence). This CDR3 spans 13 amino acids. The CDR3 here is CSARVDKKREQFF. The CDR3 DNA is TGCAGTGCTAGAGTGGACAAGAAAAGGGAGCAGTTCTTC.

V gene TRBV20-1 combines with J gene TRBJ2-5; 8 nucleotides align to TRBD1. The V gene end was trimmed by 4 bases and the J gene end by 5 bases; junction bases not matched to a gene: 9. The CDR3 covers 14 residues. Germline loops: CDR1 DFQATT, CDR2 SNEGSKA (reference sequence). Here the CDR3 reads CSAKVTGGRETQYF. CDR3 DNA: TGCAGTGCTAAGGTTACAGGGGGTAGGGAGACCCAGTACTTC.

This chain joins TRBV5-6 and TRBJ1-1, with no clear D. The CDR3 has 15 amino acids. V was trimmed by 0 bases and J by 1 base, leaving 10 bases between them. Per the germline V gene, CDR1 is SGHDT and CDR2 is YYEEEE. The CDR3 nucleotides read TGTGCCAGCAGCTTGGGTCCGCCGCCGAACACTGAAGCTTTCTTT. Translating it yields CASSLGPPPNTEAFF.

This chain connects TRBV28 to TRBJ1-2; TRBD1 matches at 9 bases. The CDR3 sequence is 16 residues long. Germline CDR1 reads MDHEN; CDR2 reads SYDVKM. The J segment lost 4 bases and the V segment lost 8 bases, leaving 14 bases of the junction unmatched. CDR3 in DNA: TGTGCCAGCCTCTTGCCCAAGGACAGGGGTGGCTATGGCTACACCTTC. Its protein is CASLLPKDRGGYGYTF.

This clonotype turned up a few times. As DNA, the CDR3 is TGCGCCAGCAGCTCCAGGACAGGACGAGTCACCGGGGAGCTGTTTTTT. Residues: CASSSRTGRVTGELFF. V and J are TRBV4-3 and TRBJ2-2; 7 bases fit TRBD1. The CDR3 has 16 amino acids. In germline, CDR1 is LGHNA, CDR2 YSLEER. Trimming at V came to 5 bases and at J to 4 bases, leaving 10 bases not matched to a gene.

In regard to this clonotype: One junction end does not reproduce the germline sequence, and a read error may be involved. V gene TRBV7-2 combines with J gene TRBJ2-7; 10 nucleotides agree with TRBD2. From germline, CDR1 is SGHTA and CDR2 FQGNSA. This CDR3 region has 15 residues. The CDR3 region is CASSLTSGTAYAQYF. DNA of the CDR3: TGTGCCAGCAGCTTAACTAGCGGGACAGCCTACGCGCAGTACTTC.